This TCR beta chain came from a study of CD4+ T cells in melanoma. Study outcomes and limitations: CD8+ T cell, macrophage and B cell function reportedly correlated with neoantigen-specific CD4+ T cells. Neoantigen-specific CD4+ T cells in melanoma reportedly had diverse differentiation states.

Deletions cut 2 bases from V and 6 bases from J, with 9 bases between. The germline CDR1 and CDR2 sequences are SGHDT and YYEEEE. The CDR3 has 12 residues. In regard to this clone: Its target is unknown.

Sequencing was performed with immunoSEQ multiplex PCR; in TCRdb, only in-frame clones are kept and a portion is missing. The table records about 15,000 clones, approximately 80% of them present only once. The chain has TRBV5-6 and TRBJ2-7; D gene unclear. The sequenced sample was cells from a culture (not recorded whether cultured in vitro). The receptor was isolated from a human donor with melanoma. The CDR3 spells CASSFNQFEQYF. CDR3 sequence (DNA): TGTGCCAGCAGCTTCAACCAGTTCGAGCAGTACTTC.